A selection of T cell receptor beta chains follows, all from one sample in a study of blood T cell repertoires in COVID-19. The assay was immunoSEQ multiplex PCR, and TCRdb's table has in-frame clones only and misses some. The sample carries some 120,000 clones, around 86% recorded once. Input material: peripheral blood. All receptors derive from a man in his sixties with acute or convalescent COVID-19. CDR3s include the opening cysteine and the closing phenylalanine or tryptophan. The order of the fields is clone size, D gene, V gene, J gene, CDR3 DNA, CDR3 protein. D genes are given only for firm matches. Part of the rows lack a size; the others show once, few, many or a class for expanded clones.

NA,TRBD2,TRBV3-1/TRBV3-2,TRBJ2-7,TGTGCCAGCAGCCTTAGCGGGGGACCCTACGAGCAGTACTTC,CASSLSGGPYEQYF
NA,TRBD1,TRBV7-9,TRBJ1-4,TGTGCCAGCAGCTTAGCGCTTACAGGGGGAAGCGAAAAACTGTTTTTT,CASSLALTGGSEKLFF
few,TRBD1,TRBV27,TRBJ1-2,TGTGCCAGCAGTTCCCAAGGGGGCTCAAACTATGGCTACACCTTC,CASSSQGGSNYGYTF
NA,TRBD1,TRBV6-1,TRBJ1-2,TGTGCCAGCAGTGAAATTCCAGGGGGCTACTATGGCTACACCTTC,CASSEIPGGYYGYTF
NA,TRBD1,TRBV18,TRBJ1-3,TGTGCCAGCACTCTCAACATCGTGGACAGGCGCTCTGGAAACACCATATATTTT,CASTLNIVDRRSGNTIYF
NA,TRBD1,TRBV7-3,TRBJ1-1,TGTGCCAGCAGCAGGGACAGAAACACTGAAGCTTTCTTT,CASSRDRNTEAFF
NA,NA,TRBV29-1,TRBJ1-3,TGCAGCGTTCCCGGGTCCACTGCTCTGGGCTCTGGAAACACCATATATTTT,CSVPGSTALGSGNTIYF
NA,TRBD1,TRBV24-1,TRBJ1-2,TGTGCCACCAGTGAAACAGGGGGTAACTATGGCTACACCTTC,CATSETGGNYGYTF
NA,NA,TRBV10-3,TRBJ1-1,TGTGCCATCAGTCGACAGGTCTCGGGGAACACTGAAGCTTTCTTT,CAISRQVSGNTEAFF
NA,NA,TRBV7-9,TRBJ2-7,TGTGCCAGCAGCGATATTAGGGGCGGGGACGAGCAGTACTTC,CASSDIRGGDEQYF
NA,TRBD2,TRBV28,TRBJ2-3,TGTGCCAGCAGAAAACTGTGGGGTAGGGCGGGAGAGGCAGATACGCAGTATTTT,CASRKLWGRAGEADTQYF
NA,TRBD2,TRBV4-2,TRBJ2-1,TGTGCCAGCAGCCGAGGGACTAGCGGGAGTAGCGGTGAGCAGTTCTTC,CASSRGTSGSSGEQFF
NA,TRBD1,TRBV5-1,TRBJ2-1,TGCGCCAGCAGCCCCGGGACAGGGGGCTCCGAGCAGTTCTTC,CASSPGTGGSEQFF
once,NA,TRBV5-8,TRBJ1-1,TGTGCCAGGGCCGAGTACGTGAGGTACACTGAAGCTTTCTTT,CARAEYVRYTEAFF
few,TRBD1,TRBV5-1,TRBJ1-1,TGCGCCAGCAGCGGACGGGACAGGGGGTCCCCGGTGAACACTGAAGCTTTCTTT,CASSGRDRGSPVNTEAFF
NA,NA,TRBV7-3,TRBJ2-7,TGTGCCAGCGAAGGGACTTTTACCTACGAGCAGTACTTC,CASEGTFTYEQYF
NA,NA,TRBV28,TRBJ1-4,TGTGCCAGCGGGTCAGGTCGTGACAAACTGTTTTTT,CASGSGRDKLFF
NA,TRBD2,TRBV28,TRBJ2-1,TGTGCCAGCAGTTTATTCGGGACTAGCATCAATGAGCAGTTCTTC,CASSLFGTSINEQFF
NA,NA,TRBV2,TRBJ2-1,TGTGCCAGCAGTCCCGGGGCCTACAATGAGCAGTTCTTC,CASSPGAYNEQFF
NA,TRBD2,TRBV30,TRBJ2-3,TGTGCCTGGAGTGGGTTAGCGGGCAGCACAGATACGCAGTATTTT,CAWSGLAGSTDTQYF
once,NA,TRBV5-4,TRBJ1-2,TGTGCCAGCAGCTTGGCGGGGGTTGTCTATGGCTACACCTTC,CASSLAGVVYGYTF
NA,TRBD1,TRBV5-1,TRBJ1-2,TGCGCCAGCACGGGTTTACCGGGACAGGGGGCTGGAGGCTACACCTTC,CASTGLPGQGAGGYTF
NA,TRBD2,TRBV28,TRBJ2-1,TGTGCCAGCAGTTTATCATCTCCGGGACTAGCGGGAGGGACAGCCTCCTACAATGAGCAGTTCTTC,CASSLSSPGLAGGTASYNEQFF
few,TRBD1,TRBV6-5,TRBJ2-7,TGTGCCAGCAGCCCCGGACAGGCTAGAGGGCAGTACTTC,CASSPGQARGQYF
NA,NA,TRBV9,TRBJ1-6,TGTGCCAGCAGCGGGGCCAATTATAATTCACCCCTCCACTTT,CASSGANYNSPLHF
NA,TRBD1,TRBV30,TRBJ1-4,TGTGCCTGGGAACCGGGACAGGGGCGTGAAAAACTGTTTTTT,CAWEPGQGREKLFF
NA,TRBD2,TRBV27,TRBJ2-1,TGTGCCAGCCGCGAGACGGGAGGGCCCTACAATGAGCAGTTCTTC,CASRETGGPYNEQFF
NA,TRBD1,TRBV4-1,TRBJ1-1,TGCGCCAGCAGCCCGCCGTCAGGGGGGAACACTGAAGCTTTCTTT,CASSPPSGGNTEAFF
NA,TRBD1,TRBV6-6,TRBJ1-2,TGTGCCAGCAGGGACAGGGGGCTAGGAGGCTACACCTTC,CASRDRGLGGYTF
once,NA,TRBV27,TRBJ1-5,TGTGCCGTGGGCAGGGAGGCAAATCAGCCCCAGCATTTT,CAVGREANQPQHF
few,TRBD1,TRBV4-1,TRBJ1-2,TGCGCCAGCAGCCGACCGGGACAGGGGAGATATGGCTACACCTTC,CASSRPGQGRYGYTF
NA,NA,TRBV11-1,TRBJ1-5,TGTGCCAGCAGTATCGCCAGGTATCAGCCCCAGCATTTT,CASSIARYQPQHF
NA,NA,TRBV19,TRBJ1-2,TGTGCCAGTAGTACTTACACGGGATATAACTATGGCTACACCTTC,CASSTYTGYNYGYTF
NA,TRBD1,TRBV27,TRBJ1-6,TGTGCCAGCAGTTTATGGCCGCCGGGACAGCTTAATTCACCCCTCCACTTT,CASSLWPPGQLNSPLHF
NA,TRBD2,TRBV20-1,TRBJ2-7,TGCAGTGCTAGTGGGACTAGCGGGTCCTCCTACGAGCAGTACTTC,CSASGTSGSSYEQYF
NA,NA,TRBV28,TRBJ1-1,TGTGCCAGCAGTCCCCCCGGGGTCTCGAACACTGAAGCTTTCTTT,CASSPPGVSNTEAFF